This is a list of T cell receptor beta chains from one sample in a study of shared clonotypes between healthy human individuals. Generated by immunoSEQ multiplex PCR, the TCRdb table keeps only in-frame clones and is missing some. Of some 2 million clones listed, 85% to 95% are singletons. Sample: naive CD4+ T cells sorted from blood. The receptors derive from a man aged 18 to 30 in good health. Each CDR3 is given with its conserved first and last residue.

length: 15; V: TRBV5-6; J: TRBJ2-7; CDR3: CASSPGTGGGYEQYF
length: 14; V: TRBV6-1; J: TRBJ2-1; CDR3: CASSEKGLVNEQFF
length: 14; V: TRBV19; J: TRBJ2-7; CDR3: CASRETGGVYEQYF
length: 14; V: TRBV15; J: TRBJ1-2; CDR3: CATSRDGGYYGYTF
length: 13; V: TRBV5-5; J: TRBJ2-7; CDR3: CASSLGQSYEQYF
length: 12; V: TRBV5-1; J: TRBJ2-1; CDR3: CASTPGENEQFF
length: 16; V: TRBV28; J: TRBJ2-2; CDR3: CASSTTGAVEGGELFF
length: 15; V: TRBV2; J: TRBJ2-1; CDR3: CASRIAGALSNEQFF
length: 15; V: TRBV19; J: TRBJ1-5; CDR3: CASSPGDVLNQPQHF
length: 15; V: TRBV10-3; J: TRBJ1-5; CDR3: CAISESPGARQPQHF
length: 17; V: TRBV11-3; J: TRBJ2-7; CDR3: CAALPGQGLGKSYEQYF
length: 15; V: TRBV9; J: TRBJ2-1; CDR3: CASSVGTGTYNEQFF
length: 16; V: TRBV6-6; J: TRBJ2-2; CDR3: CASSPGQGMFPGELFF
length: 16; V: TRBV18; J: TRBJ1-6; CDR3: CASSPRPGSNNSPLHF
length: 15; V: TRBV7-9; J: TRBJ1-4; CDR3: CASSQFQGANEKLFF
length: 13; V: TRBV30; J: TRBJ1-1; CDR3: CAHSGQSNTEAFF
length: 16; V: TRBV7-2; J: TRBJ1-2; CDR3: CASSFGTAKATYGYTF
length: 16; V: TRBV7-9; J: TRBJ2-3; CDR3: CASSLSGGPSTDTQYF
length: 15; V: TRBV7-9; J: TRBJ2-5; CDR3: CASSEDRGRLETQYF
length: 15; V: TRBV11-2; J: TRBJ2-7; CDR3: CASSLEGTGPYEQYF
length: 14; V: TRBV9; J: TRBJ2-3; CDR3: CASSVVGGGDTQYF
length: 14; V: TRBV4-1; J: TRBJ2-3; CDR3: CASSQSRLTDTQYF
length: 17; V: TRBV2; J: TRBJ2-6; CDR3: CASNRGQIYSGANVLTF
length: 13; V: TRBV19; J: TRBJ2-7; CDR3: CASSIDPAYEQYF
length: 16; V: TRBV19; J: TRBJ1-5; CDR3: CASSPGNLPNNQPQHF
length: 15; V: TRBV10-3; J: TRBJ2-5; CDR3: CAISGGVAGFETQYF